This TCR beta chain was sequenced for a study of CD8+CD57+ T cells in acquired aplastic anemia. Patients picked for sequencing had shown CD8+CD57+ cell expansion detected by flow cytometry. CDR1 and CDR2 from the germline V gene are SGHRS and YFSETQ. The CDR3 length is 14 residues. Comments on this clonotype: At one of its ends the junction is not consistent with the germline gene, which may arise from a read error.

It was genomic DNA that served as the template for profiling TCR beta VDJ and CDR3. One entry per CDR3 protein, called by TCRdb with MiXCR from the reads. The repertoire has 200,000 to 300,000 distinct CDR3 sequences, about 80% of them found once; the top ten carry over 35%. The sequence derives from a human donor with aplastic anemia. The chain has TRBV5-1 and TRBJ2-5; D could derive from TRBD1 or TRBD2 (5 bases each). The sequenced sample was sorted CD4+, CD8+, or CD8+CD57+ T cells (not recorded which) from PBMCs. Written as DNA, the CDR3 is TGTGCCAGCAGGGTGGAGAGGGACGGGCAGACCCAGTACTTC. Residues: CASRVERDGQTQYF.